This entry concerns a single TCR beta chain. Its antigen is undetermined. This CDR3 is built from 12 residues. Germline assignment: CDR1 SGHAT and CDR2 FQNNGV. Trimming cost V 2 bases and J 1 base, with 2 bases left between them. This sample was taken from a study of T cell responses to AZD1222 COVID-19 vaccine. Study information: Some second doses came at about 4 weeks and others at about 12 weeks; these were pooled.

The repertoire was sequenced with immunoSEQ multiplex PCR; TCRdb's copy has only in-frame clones and lacks some. The data show approximately 120,000 clones, about nine tenths seen once. Regarding the study as a whole: Donors were largely white British and mainly female; clonal diversity was possibly underestimated.

The genes are TRBV11-2 and TRBJ1-1; the D is unclear. This specimen consisted of peripheral blood, obtained on day 0 of AZD1222 vaccination. This TCR was sampled from an adult in good health. Here the CDR3 DNA reads TGTGCCAGCAGCTTACAGAACACTGAAGCTTTCTTT. Its translation is CASSLQNTEAFF.